This TCR beta chain derives from a study of blood T cell repertoires in COVID-19. Study at large: Samples of COVID-19 (acute and convalescent) were obtained from the United States, Italy and Spain. Nucleic acid was either cDNA or gDNA, and it came from T cells, B-cell-depleted T cells, or PBMCs.

The CDR3 runs to 15 residues. V lost 1 base and J lost 9; bases outside the gene matches: 5. Germline loops: CDR1 SGHNT, CDR2 YYREEE (reference sequence). Only in-frame clones appear in the TCRdb table, and some are missing; sequencing was by immunoSEQ multiplex PCR. Of approximately 90,000 clones listed, roughly 80% were seen once; the top ten hold around 21%. The receptor comes from an elderly woman with acute or convalescent COVID-19. The sequenced sample was peripheral blood. V usage is TRBV5-4 and J usage is TRBJ1-6, with 9 positions matching TRBD1. The CDR3 here is CASSLNRGLGSPLHF. CDR3 coding DNA: TGTGCCAGCAGCTTGAACAGGGGGCTAGGTTCACCCCTCCACTTT.